The entry that follows covers one T cell receptor beta chain sequence. Antigen: not known. CD45RO-negative, CCR7-positively selected cells formed the naive CD8 fraction, excluding terminally differentiated effector memory CD45RA+ cells. The sample is drawn from a study of shared clonotypes between healthy human individuals. Notes on the study in general: What naive subsets generally showed was a larger estimated richness than memory subsets showed.

It was at deep level that the assay was run. Here immunoSEQ multiplex PCR was the method, and the copy in TCRdb shows in-frame clones only, minus some. The table shows fewer than 1 million clones, with just over 95% occurring only once. The junction had 3 bases not matched to a gene; V was cut back by 4 bases and J by 2 bases. The CDR3 has 15 residues. Germline assignment: CDR1 MDHEN and CDR2 SYDVKM. Source material: naive CD8+ T cells sorted from blood. The sequence derives from a young man in good health. The rearrangement joins TRBV28 to TRBJ2-3; 10 bases are shared with TRBD1. The DNA of the CDR3 is TGTGCCAGCAGTTGGGACAGGGGCGACACAGATACGCAGTATTTT. Its protein is CASSWDRGDTDTQYF.